This is a list of T cell receptor beta chains from one sample in a study of T cell repertoires in aging, cancer and after chemotherapy. From the multiplex PCR reads, TCRdb called clonotypes with MiXCR, one entry per CDR3 protein. The table shows about 3,000 distinct CDR3 sequences, with approximately 20% occurring only once. The sample taken for sequencing was blood. The receptor source for this set is a human donor with a solid tumor. CDR3s include the opening cysteine and the closing phenylalanine or tryptophan. The D gene is left open where the match is weak. Clone size is not always given. Where it is, it says once, few, many or a class for expanded clones.

v_gene	len	abundance	j_gene	d_gene	CDR3nt	CDR3aa
TRBV20-1	16	-	TRBJ2-3	-	TGCAGTGCTAGCGGTGGACTGAAGATCGTCACAGATACGCAGTATTTT	CSASGGLKIVTDTQYF
TRBV21-1	17	-	TRBJ1-2	-	TGTGCCAGCAGCAAGGGGGGGGAACGGAGCTCTAACTATGGCTACACCTTC	CASSKGGERSSNYGYTF
TRBV5-6	19	few	TRBJ1-4	-	TGTGCCAGCAGCTTGTGGGGGGATCCTACCCCTGCAACTAATGAAAAACTGTTTTTT	CASSLWGDPTPATNEKLFF
TRBV4-1	14	once	TRBJ1-5	-	TGCGCCAGCAGCCTGAGAGCCGTAAATCAGCCCCAGCATTTT	CASSLRAVNQPQHF
TRBV20-1	15	-	TRBJ2-2	TRBD1	TGCAGTGCTAGTGAACAGGGGATGGACGGCGGGGAGCTGTTTTTT	CSASEQGMDGGELFF
TRBV20-1	10	few	TRBJ1-1	-	TGCAGTGCTAAGACACCCGAAGCTTTCTTT	CSAKTPEAFF
TRBV20-1	14	few	TRBJ2-5	-	TGCAGTGCTAGATGGAGGGGCAGCGGAGAGACCCAGTACTTC	CSARWRGSGETQYF
TRBV20-1	15	-	TRBJ2-7	TRBD1	TGCAGTGCTCTATTCTCGGGACAGGGGAGGAACGAGCAGTACTTC	CSALFSGQGRNEQYF
TRBV20-1	13	medium-sized	TRBJ1-2	TRBD1	TGCAGTGCTGGCCGGGACAGCAACTATGGCTACACCTTC	CSAGRDSNYGYTF
TRBV7-6	15	medium-sized	TRBJ1-4	-	TGTGCCAGCAGCTTAGGGACAGCAACTAATGAAAAACTGTTTTTT	CASSLGTATNEKLFF
TRBV7-9	15	medium-sized	TRBJ1-2	-	TGTGCCAGCAGCTTAGGTCCGGGGACTAACTATGGCTACACCTTC	CASSLGPGTNYGYTF
TRBV6-2/TRBV6-3	16	medium-sized	TRBJ2-3	-	TGTGCCAGCAGTTTCGATCGAGACCGAAGCACAGATACGCAGTATTTT	CASSFDRDRSTDTQYF
TRBV7-2	15	-	TRBJ2-7	-	TGTGCCAGCAGCTCCTCCGGGACTCTTACCTACAAGCAGTACTTC	CASSSSGTLTYKQYF
TRBV12-3/TRBV12-4	13	-	TRBJ2-1	-	TGTGCCAGCATTACTCAGGGTTCGGCCGAGCAGTTCTTC	CASITQGSAEQFF
TRBV11-2	15	medium-sized	TRBJ2-3	-	TGTGCCAGCAGCTTCAGCGGGCGTAGCACAGATACGCAGTATTTT	CASSFSGRSTDTQYF
TRBV6-1	15	medium-sized	TRBJ1-2	-	TGTGCCAGCACTCCTACTCCGGCTGACGGGTATGGCTACACCTTC	CASTPTPADGYGYTF
TRBV7-3	17	-	TRBJ1-2	-	TGTGCCAGCAGCTTAACAGGAGGTACTGGGGAAGTCGGTGGCTACACCTTC	CASSLTGGTGEVGGYTF
TRBV6-5	14	-	TRBJ2-7	TRBD1	TGTGCCAGCACCTCGACAGGGCTCTCCTACGAGCAGTACTTC	CASTSTGLSYEQYF
TRBV11-2	14	few	TRBJ1-1	-	TGTGCCAGCAGCTTCGAGGGACCGAACACTGAAGCTTTCTTT	CASSFEGPNTEAFF
TRBV29-1	14	few	TRBJ1-1	TRBD1	TGCAGCGTTGTGGTACAGGGGGCCAGCACTGAAGCTTTCTTT	CSVVVQGASTEAFF
TRBV18	18	-	TRBJ2-6	-	TGTGCCAGCTCACTCAACAGGGTTCTGGACTCTGGGGCCAACGTCCTGACTTTC	CASSLNRVLDSGANVLTF
TRBV6-2/TRBV6-3	14	few	TRBJ2-5	-	TGTGCCAGCAGACTAGCAGCCGGTCGGGAGACCCAGTACTTC	CASRLAAGRETQYF
TRBV6-5	13	medium-sized	TRBJ1-1	-	TGTGCCAGCAGTAATTACCACAACACTGAAGCTTTCTTT	CASSNYHNTEAFF
TRBV6-2/TRBV6-3	13	-	TRBJ2-1	TRBD2	TGTGCCAGCAGCGGGGGGAGATACAATGAGCAGTTCTTC	CASSGGRYNEQFF
TRBV29-1	16	medium-sized	TRBJ2-2	-	TGCAGCGTTGAAATGATGGCGGGTCCTCGGGCCGGGGAGCTGTTTTTT	CSVEMMAGPRAGELFF
TRBV30	14	-	TRBJ1-6	TRBD1	TGTGCCTGGAGCGGGCCTCCAGGGGGGTCACCCCTCCACTTT	CAWSGPPGGSPLHF
TRBV19	16	medium-sized	TRBJ2-2	-	TGTGCCAGTATCGATAGGGGGTCGTTTGGCACCGGGGAGCTGTTTTTT	CASIDRGSFGTGELFF
TRBV12-3/TRBV12-4	15	few	TRBJ1-5	-	TGTGCCAGCAGTGCTCTTCCTACCCGGGATCAGCCCCAGCATTTT	CASSALPTRDQPQHF
TRBV6-2/TRBV6-3	13	medium-sized	TRBJ1-1	-	TGTGCCAGCAGCTTAGGAGGGAACACTGAAGCTTTCTTT	CASSLGGNTEAFF
TRBV5-1	15	once	TRBJ2-3	-	TGCGCCAGCAGCTTGGGGCCCCCTAGCACAGATACGCAGTATTTT	CASSLGPPSTDTQYF
TRBV5-4	13	-	TRBJ2-5	-	TGTGCCAGCACCGACTACAGAAAAGAGACCCAGTACTTC	CASTDYRKETQYF
TRBV11-2	16	few	TRBJ2-5	-	TGTGCCAGCAGCTTAGTTCCAGGGGACCCGCAAGGGACCCAGTACTTC	CASSLVPGDPQGTQYF
TRBV5-5	15	-	TRBJ1-1	-	TGTGCCAGCGTCCCTAGTGCCGGGATCTACACTGAAGCTTTCTTT	CASVPSAGIYTEAFF
TRBV7-6	14	medium-sized	TRBJ2-3	TRBD1	TGTGCCAGCTCCGGGACAGGGGGCTTAGATACGCAGTATTTT	CASSGTGGLDTQYF
TRBV20-1	14	medium-sized	TRBJ1-2	-	TGCAGTGCTAGAGAGGGATTTTCTAACTATGGCTACACCTTC	CSAREGFSNYGYTF
TRBV6-2/TRBV6-3	13	medium-sized	TRBJ2-1	-	TGTGCCAGCGGCCTAAGGGCTGCCAATGAGCAGTTCTTC	CASGLRAANEQFF
TRBV7-2	12	-	TRBJ2-3	-	TGTGCCAGCACCCCCCCCCCAGATACGCAGTATTTT	CASTPPPDTQYF
TRBV20-1	14	medium-sized	TRBJ2-7	TRBD1	TGCAGTGCCTTCGTACCGGGACAGGGGAACGAGCAGTACTTC	CSAFVPGQGNEQYF
TRBV6-6	12	medium-sized	TRBJ2-1	-	TGTGCCAGCTTCGCAGGGAGCAATGAGCAGTTCTTC	CASFAGSNEQFF
TRBV6-5	16	medium-sized	TRBJ1-2	-	TGTGCCAGCAGTCCCCCCGGAGCGGGCCGCCGGGATGGCTACACCTTC	CASSPPGAGRRDGYTF
TRBV27	17	-	TRBJ1-5	TRBD1	TGTGCCAGCAGTCGAGGGACAGCTTATGATAGCAATCAGCCCCAGCATTTT	CASSRGTAYDSNQPQHF
TRBV11-2	13	few	TRBJ1-2	-	TGTGCCAGCAGCTTAGGGGTCAACTATGGCTACACCTTC	CASSLGVNYGYTF
TRBV12-3/TRBV12-4	18	few	TRBJ2-1	-	TGTGCCAGCAGTTTCCCTACGGGCGGGGGCCAACAAAACAATGAGCAGTTCTTC	CASSFPTGGGQQNNEQFF
TRBV5-1	17	-	TRBJ1-1	TRBD1	TGCGCCAGCAGCTCTCGGACAGGGGGCGTTATGAACACTGAAGCTTTCTTT	CASSSRTGGVMNTEAFF
TRBV11-2	14	-	TRBJ2-7	-	TGTGCCAGCAGCTTATTTATACGCTCCTACGAGCAGTACTTC	CASSLFIRSYEQYF
TRBV12-3/TRBV12-4	16	few	TRBJ1-1	-	TGTGCCAGCAGTTCGCGAACGGGACACGCGAACACTGAAGCTTTCTTT	CASSSRTGHANTEAFF
TRBV7-2	16	-	TRBJ2-3	-	TGTGCCAGCAGCAAACAGGCCTCTGGGGGCACAGATACGCAGTATTTT	CASSKQASGGTDTQYF
TRBV20-1	15	-	TRBJ2-1	TRBD2	TGCAGTGCTAGCCCCCCAGAGCGGGGGTACAATGAGCAGTTCTTC	CSASPPERGYNEQFF
TRBV19	20	few	TRBJ2-4	TRBD1	TGTGCCAGTAGTCAGACCCTGACGGCCGACAGGGTTTTAGCCAAAAACATTCAGTACTTC	CASSQTLTADRVLAKNIQYF
TRBV30	14	medium-sized	TRBJ2-1	TRBD2	TGTGCCTGGGGGGGACTAGCGGGATGGAATGAGCAGTTCTTC	CAWGGLAGWNEQFF
TRBV19	13	-	TRBJ2-5	-	TGTGCCAGCAGCAGGGAGATCCAAGAGACCCAGTACTTC	CASSREIQETQYF
TRBV6-5	13	medium-sized	TRBJ1-5	-	TGTGCCAGCAGAGGGGGACTCAATCAGCCCCAGCATTTT	CASRGGLNQPQHF
TRBV14	14	-	TRBJ2-7	-	TGTGCCAGCAGGAAGGAGGGCGGCTCCTACGAGCAGTACTTC	CASRKEGGSYEQYF
TRBV5-1	16	-	TRBJ1-6	-	TGCGCCAGCACGAGGTTCGAAGGGTCGGGCAATTCACCCCTCCACTTT	CASTRFEGSGNSPLHF
TRBV20-1	18	-	TRBJ2-1	TRBD2	TGCAGTGCCACCGCGGGACTAGTGCTAGGCGCGTTTTACAATGAGCAGTTCTTC	CSATAGLVLGAFYNEQFF
TRBV6-4	14	-	TRBJ2-3	-	TGTGCCAGCAGCAGAACAGGGAGCACAGATACGCAGTATTTT	CASSRTGSTDTQYF
TRBV12-3/TRBV12-4	15	medium-sized	TRBJ1-6	-	TGTGCCAGCAGTTTAGAGGGCTCCTATAATTCACCCCTCCACTTT	CASSLEGSYNSPLHF
TRBV7-6	15	large	TRBJ2-1	-	TGTGCCAGCAGCTTAGGGTATGGGGGAGGCAATGAGCAGTTCTTC	CASSLGYGGGNEQFF
TRBV6-2/TRBV6-3	14	few	TRBJ2-1	-	TGTGCCAGCAGTTCTAGCGCGGGATACAATGAGCAGTTCTTC	CASSSSAGYNEQFF
TRBV6-6	17	medium-sized	TRBJ2-3	TRBD2	TGTGCCAGCAGTTCATCTGCCCGAGCGGGAACCACAGATACGCAGTATTTT	CASSSSARAGTTDTQYF